Below, 2 T cell receptor beta chains from the same sample are listed, as sequenced in a study of T cell repertoires in aging, cancer and after chemotherapy. The template was genomic DNA from peripheral blood, not RNA. Rearranged V-D-J TRB sequences were amplified with a mixed TRB-A/B primer pool. TCRdb fed the multiplex PCR reads into MiXCR, producing one record per CDR3 protein. The sample holds about 5,300 distinct CDR3 sequences, approximately 45% seen once. The material sequenced was blood. The origin of the receptors is a human donor with a blood cancer.

Relative to its sample, this clonotype is medium-sized. CDR3: CSVCGRAGDTQYF. The CDR3, as DNA: TGCAGCGTTTGCGGGAGGGCCGGGGATACGCAGTATTTT. The chain is built from TRBV29-1 and TRBJ2-3; 9 bases are shared with TRBD2. CDR3 length: 13 amino acids. The trim removed 5 bases at V and 6 bases at J, leaving 6 bases unmatched. The V gene's germline CDR1 is SQVTM and CDR2 ANQGSEA.

The table lists this clonotype with a few counts. The chain joins TRBV28 to TRBJ2-3; D is perhaps TRBD1 or TRBD2 (7 bases each). This CDR3 region has 16 residues. Germline CDR1 reads MDHEN; CDR2 reads SYDVKM. V gave up 4 bases and J gave up 5 bases, with 19 bases separating them. CDR3 protein: CASSSLGEGAGDTQYF. The CDR3 DNA is TGTGCCAGCAGTTCCCTCGGGGAGGGGGCGGGAGATACGCAGTATTTT.